This T cell receptor (beta chain) is drawn from a study of blood T cell repertoires in COVID-19. Study processing details: Researchers report that nucleated cell counts were estimated from reference gene primer amplification. Repertoires were generated with immunoSEQ multiplex PCR, while TCRdb's copy carries only in-frame clones and drops some. The DNA was the basis for D and trimming; V, J and clone size are from that table. The table records roughly 120,000 clones, around 88% of them present only once. V gave up 4 bases and J gave up 8 bases; unmatched junction bases: 7. Per the germline V gene, CDR1 is SGHTA and CDR2 is FQGTGA. This CDR3 has 15 amino acids.

This receptor was obtained from a woman between 45 and 60 years old with active or convalescent COVID-19. This chain links TRBV7-3 with TRBJ2-1; 11 bases fit TRBD2. The sample consisted of peripheral blood. The CDR3 DNA sequence: TGTGCCAGCAGCTCCCAGGGACTAGCGGCCCATGAGCAGTTCTTC. It encodes CASSSQGLAAHEQFF.